These 30 T cell receptor beta chains originate from one sample sequenced in a study of PD-L1 blockade in urothelial cancer. Sequencing used immunoSEQ multiplex PCR; TCRdb keeps in-frame clones, though not all of them. The sample has roughly 60,000 clones, more than 65% seen once; the top ten hold approximately 4.7%. This specimen consisted of PBMCs, obtained around atezolizumab (anti-PD-L1) treatment. These receptors were obtained from a man in his 70s with urothelial cancer.

This chain uses TRBV19 with TRBJ2-7, with a tentative D call TRBD1 (5 bases). Trimming stripped 4 bases from V and 5 bases from J, with 6 bases between. There are 11 residues in the CDR3. Germline loops: CDR1 LNHDA, CDR2 SQIVND (reference sequence). The CDR3 region has the DNA TGTGCCAGTAGTACAGGGCACGAGCAGTACTTC. It is translated as CASSTGHEQYF.

V usage is TRBV13 and J usage is TRBJ2-3; the match to TRBD2 covers 7 bases. J was trimmed by 5 bases and V by 5 bases; bases with no gene match: 10. CDR3 length: 15 amino acids. Germline CDR1 PRHDT, CDR2 FYEKMQ (reference sequence). In DNA, the CDR3 is TGTGCCAGCAGCCGCTGGCGGGAGAATCAAGATACGCAGTATTTT. This translates into CASSRWRENQDTQYF.

The chain is built from TRBV5-6 and TRBJ2-3; TRBD2 matches at 8 bases. The CDR3 runs 17 residues. The V and J ends lost 4 bases and 3 bases, in that order; junction bases with no gene match: 13. Germline CDR1 is SGHDT and CDR2 is YYEEEE. The CDR3: CASSPPGSGRLTDTQYF. CDR3 bases: TGTGCCAGCAGCCCCCCCGGGAGCGGGAGATTGACAGATACGCAGTATTTT.

This chain connects TRBV6-4 to TRBJ2-1; the match to TRBD1 covers 12 bases. V dropped 5 bases and J dropped 7; count of bases not matched to a gene: 9. This CDR3 has 16 amino acids. CDR1 and CDR2 from the germline V gene are MRHNA and SNTAGT. The CDR3 sequence is CASSKTPGQGANEQFF. CDR3 DNA sequence: TGTGCCAGCAGTAAAACTCCGGGACAGGGGGCTAATGAGCAGTTCTTC.

The chain uses TRBV9 and TRBJ2-5; 7 positions agree with TRBD2. The ends lost 0 bases at V and 5 bases at J; junction bases unmatched: 13. Germline CDR1 and CDR2: SGDLS and YYNGEE. The CDR3 loop spans 17 amino acids. The CDR3 nucleotides are TGTGCCAGCAGCGTAGGGGTGGGAGGGTCCTCGGGGGAGACCCAGTACTTC. It codes for CASSVGVGGSSGETQYF.

The V and J genes are TRBV4-2 and TRBJ2-5; 9 nucleotides align to TRBD2. This CDR3 has 16 residues. CDR1 is LGHNA and CDR2 is YNFKEQ in the germline V gene. The V gene end was trimmed by 2 bases and the J gene end by 5 bases; junction bases not matched to a gene: 9. The CDR3 coding sequence is TGTGCCAGCAGCCAAAATGTCGGGACTAGCTTTGAGACCCAGTACTTC. Translating it yields CASSQNVGTSFETQYF.

The CDR3 reads CATRGQAEGWYGYTF. Here the CDR3 DNA reads TGTGCCACCCGGGGACAGGCTGAGGGGTGGTATGGCTACACCTTC. This chain joins TRBV28 and TRBJ1-2, with 8 bases identical to TRBD1. J was trimmed by 5 bases and V by 10 bases; bases with no gene match: 15. This CDR3 spans 15 amino acids. Germline V gene sequence: CDR1 MDHEN, CDR2 SYDVKM.

The chain carries TRBV5-1 and TRBJ1-3; 12 bases map to TRBD1. With 3 bases clipped from V and 1 base from J, the junction kept 11 bases outside the gene matches. The V gene's germline CDR1 is SGHRS and CDR2 YFSETQ. This CDR3 region has 19 residues. CDR3 in DNA: TGCGCCAGCAGCTCTACCCCTGGGACAGGGGGCCGATCTGGAAACACCATATATTTT. It specifies CASSSTPGTGGRSGNTIYF.

This rearrangement joins TRBV30 to TRBJ2-7; TRBD2 matches 9 bases. Germline V gives CDR1 GTSNPN, CDR2 SVGIG (reference sequence). The V and J ends lost 3 bases and 4 bases, in that order; junction bases with no gene match: 10. CDR3 length: 15 amino acids. For the CDR3, the DNA is TGTGCCTGGAGACTTAGCGGGAGCGGGAGTTACGAGCAGTACTTC. It codes for CAWRLSGSGSYEQYF.

This chain joins TRBV7-9 and TRBJ1-2, with TRBD1 identical over 9 bases. After removal of 5 bases from V and 4 bases from J, the junction contained 8 bases not matched to a gene. Germline CDR1 and CDR2: SEHNR and FQNEAQ (reference sequence). The CDR3 contains 15 residues. CDR3 sequence: CASSPGQGPSYGYTF. CDR3 in DNA: TGTGCCAGCAGCCCCGGACAGGGGCCCTCCTATGGCTACACCTTC.

CDR3 bases: TGTGCCAGCAGCTTGGAACTAGCGGGAGTAGGTACCGGGGAGCTGTTTTTT. Encoded protein: CASSLELAGVGTGELFF. The rearrangement uses TRBV5-4 and TRBJ2-2; 11 bases map to TRBD2. Trimming at V came to 0 bases and at J to 5 bases, leaving 6 bases not matched to a gene. This CDR3 has 17 amino acids. Germline values: CDR1 SGHNT, CDR2 YYREEE (reference sequence).

V and J are TRBV23-1 and TRBJ1-5; D remains ambiguous. TRBV23-1 is an ORF for which the function is uncertain. The CDR3 length is 11 residues. Trimming pared 11 bases from V and 7 bases from J, leaving 12 bases between. In DNA, the CDR3 is TGCGCCTATCCGGGTGGACAGCCCCAGCATTTT. Translated: CAYPGGQPQHF.

This rearrangement joins TRBV7-2 to TRBJ2-2, with 10 bases fitting TRBD1. The CDR3 is made up of 16 amino acids. Trimming took 5 bases from V and 3 from J; bases not matched to a gene: 6. The V gene's germline CDR1 is SGHTA and CDR2 FQGNSA. The CDR3 bases are TGTGCCAGCAGCCCCTTGACAGGGGGCGACACCGGGGAGCTGTTTTTT. As protein: CASSPLTGGDTGELFF.

The CDR3: CASSTQGANEQYF. The CDR3 coding sequence is TGTGCCAGCAGCACACAGGGGGCGAACGAGCAGTACTTC. The rearrangement links TRBV13 to TRBJ2-7; 9 bases match TRBD1. The V segment lost 5 bases and the J segment 5 bases; nucleotides outside the gene matches: 4. The CDR3 covers 13 residues. In germline, CDR1 is PRHDT, CDR2 FYEKMQ (reference sequence). The variable domain in full, completed from reference TRBV13 and TRBJ2-7, reads AAGVIQSPRHLIKEKRETATLKCYPIPRHDTVYWYQQGPGQDPQFLISFYEKMQSDKGSIPDRFSAQQFSDYHSELNMSSLELGDSALYFCASSTQGANEQYFGPGTRLTVT.

V is TRBV14 and J is TRBJ2-7; tentatively, D is TRBD1 (6 bases). The ends were cut back, 1 base at V and 7 bases at J, with 11 bases in the middle. Germline V gene lookup returns CDR1 SGHDN and CDR2 FVKESK. CDR3 length: 13 residues. The CDR3 region is CASSQGTGLEQYF. CDR3 bases: TGTGCCAGCAGCCAAGGAACAGGGCTGGAGCAGTACTTC.

V and J are TRBV15 and TRBJ2-2; possibly TRBD2 for D (5 bases). This CDR3 region has 16 residues. Germline CDR1 reads LNHNV; CDR2 reads YYDKDF (reference sequence). Trimming took off 0 bases at V and 5 bases at J, with 13 bases between the two ends. In nucleotides, the CDR3 is TGTGCCACCAGCAGAGAAGTGGGAGATAGTACCGGGGAGCTGTTTTTT. Translated: CATSREVGDSTGELFF.

This clone has just a few counts. The chain employs TRBV5-6 and TRBJ2-2, with D tentatively TRBD1 (5 bases). The CDR3 extends over 16 amino acids. Looked up from germline, CDR1 is SGHDT and CDR2 is YYEEEE. V was pared by 1 base and J by 2 bases, with 12 bases between. The CDR3 DNA reads as TGTGCCAGCAGCTTGTCCCATCAGGGAAACACCGGGGAGCTGTTTTTT. Translation gives CASSLSHQGNTGELFF.

This clone has more than one count but fewer than ten. CDR3: CASSFPGTGELYEQYF. Here the CDR3 DNA reads TGTGCCAGCAGCTTTCCCGGGACAGGAGAACTTTACGAGCAGTACTTC. V usage is TRBV7-9 and J usage is TRBJ2-7; TRBD1 matches at 8 bases. This CDR3 comprises 16 residues. V shed 3 bases and J 4 bases; nucleotides not matched to a gene: 11. CDR1 and CDR2 from the germline V gene are SEHNR and FQNEAQ (reference sequence).

This CDR3 is CASRITGEGEAFF. The CDR3 nucleotides read TGCGCCAGCCGTATTACAGGGGAAGGTGAGGCTTTCTTT. The rearrangement joins TRBV5-1 to TRBJ1-1; 7 bases are shared with TRBD1. The germline gives CDR1 SGHRS, CDR2 YFSETQ. V dropped 7 bases and J dropped 11; count of bases not matched to a gene: 14. The CDR3 sequence is 13 residues long.

CDR3 amino acids: CASSFEGLAGAYNEQFF. The CDR3, as DNA: TGCGCCAGCAGCTTCGAGGGACTAGCGGGAGCCTACAATGAGCAGTTCTTC. The V gene is TRBV5-1, the J gene TRBJ2-1, with 14 bases matching TRBD2. V was clipped by 2 bases and J by 2 bases; unmatched bases: 3. This CDR3 has 17 amino acids. Germline V gene lookup returns CDR1 SGHRS and CDR2 YFSETQ.

The CDR3 DNA reads TGTGCCAGCAGCGCAGGGGGGCCTTCGGCAGAGCAGTTCTTC. Its protein is CASSAGGPSAEQFF. The gene calls are TRBV7-3 and TRBJ2-1; perhaps TRBD1 as D (7 bases). Germline values: CDR1 SGHTA, CDR2 FQGTGA. The length of the CDR3 is 14 residues. V was clipped by 5 bases and J by 10 bases, with 18 bases between them.

This clone was observed a few times. The sample holds other DNA sequences that translate to the same CDR3. The genes are TRBV9 and TRBJ2-1; 8 nucleotides agree with TRBD2. The germline CDR1 and CDR2 sequences are SGDLS and YYNGEE. V gave up 4 bases and J gave up 3 bases; unmatched junction bases: 6. This CDR3 has 15 amino acids. The CDR3 loop is CASSPRLASYNEQFF. The CDR3 bases are TGTGCCAGCAGCCCTCGACTAGCGAGCTACAATGAGCAGTTCTTC.

The rearrangement joins TRBV5-1 to TRBJ2-2, with D unresolved. Trimming pared 2 bases from V and 3 bases from J, leaving 5 bases between. CDR1 is SGHRS and CDR2 is YFSETQ in the germline V gene. The CDR3 runs 13 residues. The CDR3 nucleotides are TGCGCCAGCAGCTTTCTCGACACCGGGGAGCTGTTTTTT. It is translated as CASSFLDTGELFF.

The rearrangement links TRBV10-3 to TRBJ2-2; 8 positions match TRBD2. Per the germline V gene, CDR1 is ENHRY and CDR2 is SYGVKD. The CDR3 is made up of 16 amino acids. The trim removed 11 bases at V and 3 bases at J, leaving 14 bases unmatched. CDR3 in amino acids: CAVRGGSGRDTGELFF. CDR3 in DNA: TGTGCCGTGCGGGGAGGAAGCGGGAGAGACACCGGGGAGCTGTTTTTT.

This clone was found a few times. The V gene is TRBV9, the J gene TRBJ2-1; a possible D gene is TRBD2 (6 bases). Germline V gene sequence: CDR1 SGDLS, CDR2 YYNGEE. Trimming took off 0 bases at V and 10 bases at J, with 17 bases between the two ends. CDR3 length: 15 amino acids. The CDR3 sequence is CASSVGGGGWEEQFF. Here the CDR3 DNA reads TGTGCCAGCAGCGTAGGGGGAGGAGGGTGGGAAGAGCAGTTCTTC.

This chain joins TRBV27 and TRBJ2-1; possibly TRBD2 for D (6 bases). CDR1 is MNHEY, CDR2 SMNVEV, per germline (reference sequence). The CDR3 is 15 residues long. V gave up 4 bases and J gave up 9 bases, with 19 bases separating them. The CDR3 is CASSWGGGGMSEQFF. The CDR3 DNA follows: TGTGCCAGCAGTTGGGGCGGAGGAGGGATGAGTGAGCAGTTCTTC.

The chain uses TRBV7-9 and TRBJ1-5; 7 bases agree with TRBD1. The V gene's germline CDR1 is SEHNR and CDR2 FQNEAQ (reference sequence). This CDR3 has 14 residues. Trimming removed 5 bases from V and 7 bases from J; junction bases left unmatched: 8. The CDR3 reads CASSPGGLGQPQHF. CDR3 nucleotide sequence: TGTGCCAGCAGCCCAGGGGGTTTGGGACAGCCCCAGCATTTT.

The chain carries TRBV28 and TRBJ1-1; 10 nucleotides line up with TRBD1. This CDR3 spans 14 amino acids. Per germline, CDR1 MDHEN and CDR2 SYDVKM. V lost 3 bases, J lost 4 bases, and 2 bases stayed unmatched. The DNA of the CDR3 is TGTGCCAGCAGTTTGGGACAGGGGAGCACTGAAGCTTTCTTT. The encoded protein is CASSLGQGSTEAFF. Filled out from reference TRBV28 and TRBJ1-1, the complete variable domain reads DVKVTQSSRYLVKRTGEKVFLECVQDMDHENMFWYRQDPGLGLRLIYFSYDVKMKEKGDIPEGYSVSREKKERFSLILESASTNQTSMYLCASSLGQGSTEAFFGQGTRLTVV.

This clone showed up just a few times. In DNA form, the CDR3 reads TGTGCCAGCAGTCCCGCGGGGTTCAGCAATCAGCCCCAGCATTTT. It translates to CASSPAGFSNQPQHF. The chain couples TRBV27 to TRBJ1-5; D remains ambiguous. The germline V gene has CDR1 MNHEY and CDR2 SMNVEV (reference sequence). Trimming pared 5 bases from V and 1 base from J, leaving 12 bases between. The CDR3 is 15 residues long.

The genes are TRBV6-4 and TRBJ1-2, with 7 bases aligning to TRBD1. V was clipped by 6 bases and J by 6 bases; unmatched bases: 19. The CDR3 is made up of 17 amino acids. Germline V gene sequence: CDR1 MRHNA, CDR2 SNTAGT. The CDR3 spells CASRQREGAGKGDGYTF. The CDR3 DNA reads TGTGCCAGCAGGCAACGGGAGGGGGCAGGAAAGGGCGATGGCTACACCTTC.